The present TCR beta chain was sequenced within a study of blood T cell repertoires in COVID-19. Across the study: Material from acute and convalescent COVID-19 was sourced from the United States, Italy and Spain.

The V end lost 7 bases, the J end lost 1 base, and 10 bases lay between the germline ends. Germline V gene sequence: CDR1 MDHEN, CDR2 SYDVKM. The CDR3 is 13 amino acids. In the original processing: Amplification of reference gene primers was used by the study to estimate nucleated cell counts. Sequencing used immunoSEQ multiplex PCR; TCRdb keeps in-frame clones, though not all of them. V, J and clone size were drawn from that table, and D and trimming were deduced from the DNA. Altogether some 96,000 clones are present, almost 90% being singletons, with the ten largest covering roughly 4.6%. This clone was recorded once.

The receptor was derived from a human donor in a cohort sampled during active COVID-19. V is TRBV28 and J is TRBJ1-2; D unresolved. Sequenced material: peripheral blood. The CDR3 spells CASTSQVNYGYTF. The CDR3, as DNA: TGTGCCAGCACTTCTCAGGTTAACTATGGCTACACCTTC.